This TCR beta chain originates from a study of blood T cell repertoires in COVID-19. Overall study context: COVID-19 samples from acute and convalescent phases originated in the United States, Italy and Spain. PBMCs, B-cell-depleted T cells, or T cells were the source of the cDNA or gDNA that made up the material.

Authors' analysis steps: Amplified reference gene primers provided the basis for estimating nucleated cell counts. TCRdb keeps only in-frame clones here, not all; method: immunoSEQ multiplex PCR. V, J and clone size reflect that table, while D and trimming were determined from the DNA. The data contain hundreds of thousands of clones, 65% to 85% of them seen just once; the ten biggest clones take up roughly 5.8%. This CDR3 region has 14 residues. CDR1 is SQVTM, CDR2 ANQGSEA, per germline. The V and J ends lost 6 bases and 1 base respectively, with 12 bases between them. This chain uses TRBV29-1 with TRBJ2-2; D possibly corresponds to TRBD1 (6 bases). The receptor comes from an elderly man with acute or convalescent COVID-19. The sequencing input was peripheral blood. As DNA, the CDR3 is TGCAGCGTCCAGGACAGTATGAACACCGGGGAGCTGTTTTTT. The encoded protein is CSVQDSMNTGELFF.